This T cell receptor beta chain was found in a study of T cell responses to AZD1222 COVID-19 vaccine. Study observations and caveats: The sample set comprised mostly white British donors with more females, and clonal diversity was possibly underestimated.

V lost 0 bases, J lost 1 base, and 7 bases lay in between. The CDR3 sequence is 16 residues long. Per germline, CDR1 LGHNA and CDR2 YSLEER. Some clones are missing from TCRdb's copy, which holds only in-frame ones; the method was immunoSEQ multiplex PCR. The table lists roughly 150,000 clones, about nine tenths of them singletons. Remarks on this clone: Its antigen is unidentified.

Specimen: peripheral blood, collected on day 0 of AZD1222 vaccination. The chain combines TRBV4-3 with TRBJ2-6; D assignment may be TRBD1 or TRBD2 (5 bases each). This clonotype was obtained from an adult in good health. CDR3 DNA: TGCGCCAGCAGCCAAGAGTGGGGGTCTGGGGCCAACGTCCTGACTTTC. It is translated as CASSQEWGSGANVLTF.